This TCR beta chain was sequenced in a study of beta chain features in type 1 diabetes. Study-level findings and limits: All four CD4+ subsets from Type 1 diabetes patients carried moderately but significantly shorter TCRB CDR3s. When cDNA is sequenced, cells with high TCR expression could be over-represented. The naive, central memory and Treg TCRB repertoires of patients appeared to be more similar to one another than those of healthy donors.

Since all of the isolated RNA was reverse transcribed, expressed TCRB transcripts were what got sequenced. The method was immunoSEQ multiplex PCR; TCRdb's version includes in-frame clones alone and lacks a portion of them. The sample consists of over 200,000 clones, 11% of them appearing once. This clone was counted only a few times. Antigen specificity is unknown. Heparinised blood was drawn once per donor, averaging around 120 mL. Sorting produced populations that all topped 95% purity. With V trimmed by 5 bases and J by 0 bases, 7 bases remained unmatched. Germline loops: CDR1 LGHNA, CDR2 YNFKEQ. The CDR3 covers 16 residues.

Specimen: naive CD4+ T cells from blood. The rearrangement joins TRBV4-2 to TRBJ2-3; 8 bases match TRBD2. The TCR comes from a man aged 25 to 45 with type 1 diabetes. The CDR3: CASSYGGAGSTDTQYF. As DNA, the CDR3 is TGTGCCAGCAGCTACGGGGGGGCTGGAAGCACAGATACGCAGTATTTT.